This T cell receptor beta chain originates from a study of technical replicates of blood from a handful of donors. Only in-frame clones appear in the TCRdb table, and some are missing; sequencing was by immunoSEQ multiplex PCR. The sample comprises about 80,000 clones, roughly 94% of which are singletons, and under 0.4% rests with the top ten. Trimming at V came to 10 bases and at J to 4 bases, leaving 14 bases not matched to a gene. The CDR3 is made up of 15 amino acids. CDR1 and CDR2 (germline): LNHDA, SQIVND (reference sequence). Specimen: T cells isolated from PBMCs. This sequence originates from a human donor in good health. This chain connects TRBV19 to TRBJ2-7; TRBD1 matches at 9 bases. CDR3 sequence reads: CATTTQGTGKYEQYF. CDR3 DNA: TGTGCCACCACCACCCAAGGGACAGGGAAGTACGAGCAGTACTTC.